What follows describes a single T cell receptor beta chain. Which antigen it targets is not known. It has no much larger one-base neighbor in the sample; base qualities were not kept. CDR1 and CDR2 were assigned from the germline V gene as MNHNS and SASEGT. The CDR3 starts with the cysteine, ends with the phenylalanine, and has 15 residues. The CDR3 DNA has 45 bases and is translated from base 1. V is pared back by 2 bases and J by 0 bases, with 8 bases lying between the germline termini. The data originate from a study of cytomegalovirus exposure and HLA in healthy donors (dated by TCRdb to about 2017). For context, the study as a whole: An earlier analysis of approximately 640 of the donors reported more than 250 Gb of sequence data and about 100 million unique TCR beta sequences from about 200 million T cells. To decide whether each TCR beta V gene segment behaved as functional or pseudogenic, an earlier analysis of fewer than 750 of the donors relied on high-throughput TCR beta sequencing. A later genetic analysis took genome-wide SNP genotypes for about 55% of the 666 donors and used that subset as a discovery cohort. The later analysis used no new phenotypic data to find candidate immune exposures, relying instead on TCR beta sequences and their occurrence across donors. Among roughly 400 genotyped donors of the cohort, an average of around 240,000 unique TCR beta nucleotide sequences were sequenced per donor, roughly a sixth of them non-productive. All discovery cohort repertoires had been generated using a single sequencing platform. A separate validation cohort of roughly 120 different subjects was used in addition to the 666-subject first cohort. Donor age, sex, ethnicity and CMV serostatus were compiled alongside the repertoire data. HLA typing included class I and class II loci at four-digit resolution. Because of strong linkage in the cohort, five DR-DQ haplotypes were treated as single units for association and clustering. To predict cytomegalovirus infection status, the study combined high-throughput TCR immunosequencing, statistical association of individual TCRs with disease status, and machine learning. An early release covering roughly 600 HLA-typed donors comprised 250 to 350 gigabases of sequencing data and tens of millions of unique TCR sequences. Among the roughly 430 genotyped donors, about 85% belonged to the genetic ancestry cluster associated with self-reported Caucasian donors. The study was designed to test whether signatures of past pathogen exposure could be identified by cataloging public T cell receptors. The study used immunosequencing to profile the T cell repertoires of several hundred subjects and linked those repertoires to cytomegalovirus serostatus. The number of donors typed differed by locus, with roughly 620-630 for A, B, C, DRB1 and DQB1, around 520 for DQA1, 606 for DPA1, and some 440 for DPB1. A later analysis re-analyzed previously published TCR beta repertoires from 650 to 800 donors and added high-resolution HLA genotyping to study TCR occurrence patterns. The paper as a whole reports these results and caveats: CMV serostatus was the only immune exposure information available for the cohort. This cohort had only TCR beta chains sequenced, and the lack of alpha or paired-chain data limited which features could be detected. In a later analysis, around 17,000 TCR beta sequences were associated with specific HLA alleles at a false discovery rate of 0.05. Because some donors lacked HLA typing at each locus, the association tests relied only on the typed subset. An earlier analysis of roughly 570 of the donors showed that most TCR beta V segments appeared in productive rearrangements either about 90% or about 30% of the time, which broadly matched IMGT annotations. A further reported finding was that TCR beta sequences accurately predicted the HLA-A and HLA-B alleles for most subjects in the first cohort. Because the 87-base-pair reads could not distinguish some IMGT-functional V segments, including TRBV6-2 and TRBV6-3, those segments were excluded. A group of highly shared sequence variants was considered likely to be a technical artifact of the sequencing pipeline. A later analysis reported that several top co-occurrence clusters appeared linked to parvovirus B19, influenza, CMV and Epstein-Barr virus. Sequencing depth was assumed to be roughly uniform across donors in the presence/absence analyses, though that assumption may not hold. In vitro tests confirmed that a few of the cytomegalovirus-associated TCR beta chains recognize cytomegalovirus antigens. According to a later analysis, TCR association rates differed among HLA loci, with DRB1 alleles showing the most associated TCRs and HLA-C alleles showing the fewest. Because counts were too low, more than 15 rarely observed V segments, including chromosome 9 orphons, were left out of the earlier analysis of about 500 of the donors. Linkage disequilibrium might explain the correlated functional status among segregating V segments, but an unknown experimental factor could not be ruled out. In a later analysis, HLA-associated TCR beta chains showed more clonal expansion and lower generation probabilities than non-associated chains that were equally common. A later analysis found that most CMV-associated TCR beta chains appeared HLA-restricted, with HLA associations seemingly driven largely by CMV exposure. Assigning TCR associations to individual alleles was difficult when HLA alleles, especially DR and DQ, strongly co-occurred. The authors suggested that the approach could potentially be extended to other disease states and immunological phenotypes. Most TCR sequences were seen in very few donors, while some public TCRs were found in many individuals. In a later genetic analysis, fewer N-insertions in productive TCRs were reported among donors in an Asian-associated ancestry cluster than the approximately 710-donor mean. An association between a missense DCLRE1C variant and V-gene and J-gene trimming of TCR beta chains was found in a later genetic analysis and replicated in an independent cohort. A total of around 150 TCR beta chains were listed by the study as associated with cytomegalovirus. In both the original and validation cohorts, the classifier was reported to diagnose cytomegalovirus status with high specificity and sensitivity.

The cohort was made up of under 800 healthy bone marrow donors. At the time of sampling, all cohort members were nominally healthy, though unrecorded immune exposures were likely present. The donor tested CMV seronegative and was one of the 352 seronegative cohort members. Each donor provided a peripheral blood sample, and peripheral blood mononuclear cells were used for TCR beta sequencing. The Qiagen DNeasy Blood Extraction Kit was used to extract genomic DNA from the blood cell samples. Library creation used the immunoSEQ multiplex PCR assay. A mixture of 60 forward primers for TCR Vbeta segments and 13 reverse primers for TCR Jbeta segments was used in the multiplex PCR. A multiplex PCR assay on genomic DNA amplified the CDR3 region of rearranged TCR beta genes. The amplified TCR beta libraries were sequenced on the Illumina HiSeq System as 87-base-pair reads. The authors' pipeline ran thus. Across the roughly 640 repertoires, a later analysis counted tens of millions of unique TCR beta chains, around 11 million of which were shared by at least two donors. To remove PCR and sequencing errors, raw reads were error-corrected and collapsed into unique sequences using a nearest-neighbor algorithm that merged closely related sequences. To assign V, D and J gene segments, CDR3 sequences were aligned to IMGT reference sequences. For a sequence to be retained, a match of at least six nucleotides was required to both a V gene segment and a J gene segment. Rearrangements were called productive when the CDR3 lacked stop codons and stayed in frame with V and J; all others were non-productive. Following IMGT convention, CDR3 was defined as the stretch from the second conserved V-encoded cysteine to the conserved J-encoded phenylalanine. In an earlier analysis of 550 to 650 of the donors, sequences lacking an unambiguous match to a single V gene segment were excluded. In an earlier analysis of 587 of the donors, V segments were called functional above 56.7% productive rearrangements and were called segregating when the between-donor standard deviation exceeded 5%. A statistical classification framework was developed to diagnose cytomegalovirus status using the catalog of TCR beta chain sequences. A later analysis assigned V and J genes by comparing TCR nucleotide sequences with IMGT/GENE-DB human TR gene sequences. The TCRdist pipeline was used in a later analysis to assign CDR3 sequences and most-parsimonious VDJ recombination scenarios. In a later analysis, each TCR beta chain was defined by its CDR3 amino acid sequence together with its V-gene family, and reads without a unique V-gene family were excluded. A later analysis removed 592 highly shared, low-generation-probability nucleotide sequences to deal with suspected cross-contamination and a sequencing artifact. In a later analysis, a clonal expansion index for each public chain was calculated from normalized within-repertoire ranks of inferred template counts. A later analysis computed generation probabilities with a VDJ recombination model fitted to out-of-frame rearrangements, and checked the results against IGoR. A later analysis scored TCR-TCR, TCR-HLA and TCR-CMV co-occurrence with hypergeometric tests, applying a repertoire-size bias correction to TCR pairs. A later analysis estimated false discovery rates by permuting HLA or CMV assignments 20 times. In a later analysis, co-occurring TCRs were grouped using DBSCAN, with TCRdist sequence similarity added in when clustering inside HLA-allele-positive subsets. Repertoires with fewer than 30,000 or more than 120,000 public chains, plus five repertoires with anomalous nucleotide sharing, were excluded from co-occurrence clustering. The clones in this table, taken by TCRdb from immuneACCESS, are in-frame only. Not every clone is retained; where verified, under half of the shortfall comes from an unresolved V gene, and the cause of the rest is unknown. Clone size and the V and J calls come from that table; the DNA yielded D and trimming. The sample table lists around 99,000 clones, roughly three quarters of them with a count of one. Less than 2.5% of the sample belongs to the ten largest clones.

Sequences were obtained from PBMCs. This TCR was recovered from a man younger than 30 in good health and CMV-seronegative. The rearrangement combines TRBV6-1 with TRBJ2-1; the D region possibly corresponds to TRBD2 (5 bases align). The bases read TGTGCCAGCAGTGAATATGAGGGCTCCTACAATGAGCAGTTCTTC. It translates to CASSEYEGSYNEQFF.